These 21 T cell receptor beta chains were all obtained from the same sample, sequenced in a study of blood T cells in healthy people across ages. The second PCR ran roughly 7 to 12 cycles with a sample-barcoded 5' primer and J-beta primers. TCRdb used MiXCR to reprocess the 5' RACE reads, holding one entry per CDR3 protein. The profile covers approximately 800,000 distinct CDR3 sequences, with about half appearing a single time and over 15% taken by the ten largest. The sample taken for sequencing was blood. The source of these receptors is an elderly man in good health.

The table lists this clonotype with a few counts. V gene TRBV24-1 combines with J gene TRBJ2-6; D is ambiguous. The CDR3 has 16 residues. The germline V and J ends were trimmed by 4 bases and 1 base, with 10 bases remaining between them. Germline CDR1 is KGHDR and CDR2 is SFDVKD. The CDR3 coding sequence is TGTGCCACCAGTGACCAGACCCCGTCTGGGGCCAACGTCCTGACTTTC. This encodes CATSDQTPSGANVLTF.

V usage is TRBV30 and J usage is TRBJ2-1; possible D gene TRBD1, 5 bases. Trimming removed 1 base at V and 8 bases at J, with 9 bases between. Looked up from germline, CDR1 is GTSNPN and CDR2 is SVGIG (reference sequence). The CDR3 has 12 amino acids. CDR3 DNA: TGTGCCTGGAGTGCTGACAGCTATGAGCAGTTCTTC. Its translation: CAWSADSYEQFF.

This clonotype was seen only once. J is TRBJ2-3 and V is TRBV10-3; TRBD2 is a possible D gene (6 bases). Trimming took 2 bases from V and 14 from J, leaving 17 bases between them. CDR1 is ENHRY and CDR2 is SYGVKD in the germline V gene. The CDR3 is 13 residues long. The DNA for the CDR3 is TGTGCCATCAGTGAGCCACCGGGGCGGGACGTGTATTTT. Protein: CAISEPPGRDVYF.

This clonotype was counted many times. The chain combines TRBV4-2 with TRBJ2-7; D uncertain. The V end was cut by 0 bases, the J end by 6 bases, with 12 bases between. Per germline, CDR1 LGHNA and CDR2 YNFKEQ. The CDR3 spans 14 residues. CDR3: CASSQDRRIGEQYF. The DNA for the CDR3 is TGTGCCAGCAGCCAAGATAGGCGAATCGGCGAGCAGTACTTC.

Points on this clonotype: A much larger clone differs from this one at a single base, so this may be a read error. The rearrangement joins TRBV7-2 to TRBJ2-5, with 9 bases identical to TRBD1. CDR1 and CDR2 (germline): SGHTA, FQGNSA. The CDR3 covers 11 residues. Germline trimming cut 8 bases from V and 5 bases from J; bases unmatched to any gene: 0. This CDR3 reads CASGQGETQYF. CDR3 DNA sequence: TGTGCCAGCGGACAGGGGGAGACCCAGTACTTC.

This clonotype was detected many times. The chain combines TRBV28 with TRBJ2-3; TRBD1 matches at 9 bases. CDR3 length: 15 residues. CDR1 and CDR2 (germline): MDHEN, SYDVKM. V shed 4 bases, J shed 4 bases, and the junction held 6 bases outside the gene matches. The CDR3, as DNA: TGTGCCAGCAGTTCCTTGGACAGGGGAGCAGATACGCAGTATTTT. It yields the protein CASSSLDRGADTQYF.

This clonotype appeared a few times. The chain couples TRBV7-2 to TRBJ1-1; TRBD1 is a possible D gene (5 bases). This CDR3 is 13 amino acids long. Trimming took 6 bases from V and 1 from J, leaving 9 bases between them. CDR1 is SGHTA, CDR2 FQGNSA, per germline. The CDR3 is CASRNTGNTEAFF. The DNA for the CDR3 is TGTGCCAGCAGGAATACAGGGAACACTGAAGCTTTCTTT.

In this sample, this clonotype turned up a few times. The CDR3 reads CASSLLAGGHTDTQYF. In DNA, the CDR3 is TGTGCCAGCAGCTTGCTCGCGGGGGGTCACACAGATACGCAGTATTTT. The chain links TRBV5-6 to TRBJ2-3, with TRBD2 identical over 8 bases. V was pared by 1 base and J by 2 bases, with 6 bases of the junction left unmatched. The CDR3 sequence is 16 residues long. Germline values: CDR1 SGHDT, CDR2 YYEEEE.

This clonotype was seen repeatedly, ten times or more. The CDR3 DNA follows: TGCAGTGCTAGAGTGGGAGACGGGAACTCTGGGGCCAACGTCCTGACTTTC. Protein product: CSARVGDGNSGANVLTF. The chain employs TRBV20-1 and TRBJ2-6, with D possibly matching TRBD2 (5 bases). Germline V CDR1 and CDR2: DFQATT, SNEGSKA (reference sequence). Trimming left V 1 base short and J 0 bases short, with 13 bases between. This CDR3 has 17 amino acids.

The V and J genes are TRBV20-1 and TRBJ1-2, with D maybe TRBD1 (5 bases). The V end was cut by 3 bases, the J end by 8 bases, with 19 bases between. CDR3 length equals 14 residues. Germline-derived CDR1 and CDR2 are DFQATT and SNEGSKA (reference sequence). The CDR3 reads CSARFSGDGGGYTF. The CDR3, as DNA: TGCAGTGCTAGGTTTAGTGGGGACGGGGGAGGCTACACCTTC.

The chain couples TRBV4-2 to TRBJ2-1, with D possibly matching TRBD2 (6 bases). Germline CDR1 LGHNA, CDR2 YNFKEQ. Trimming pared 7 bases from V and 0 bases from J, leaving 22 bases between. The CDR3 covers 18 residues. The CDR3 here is CASNQVLQGGGSYNEQFF. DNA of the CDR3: TGTGCCAGCAACCAGGTGCTTCAGGGAGGCGGCTCCTACAATGAGCAGTTCTTC.

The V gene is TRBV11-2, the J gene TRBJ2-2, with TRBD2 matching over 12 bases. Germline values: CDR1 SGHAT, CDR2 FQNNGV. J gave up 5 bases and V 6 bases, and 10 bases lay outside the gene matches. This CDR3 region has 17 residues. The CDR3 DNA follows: TGTGCCAGCAGACGAGCTAGCGGGAGGGGTAGAACCGGGGAGCTGTTTTTT. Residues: CASRRASGRGRTGELFF.

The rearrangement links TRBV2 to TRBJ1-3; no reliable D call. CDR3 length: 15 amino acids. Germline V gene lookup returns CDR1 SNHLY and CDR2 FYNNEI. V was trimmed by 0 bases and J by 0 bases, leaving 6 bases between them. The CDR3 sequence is CASSEAPDSGNTIYF. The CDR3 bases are TGTGCCAGCAGTGAAGCGCCGGACTCTGGAAACACCATATATTTT.

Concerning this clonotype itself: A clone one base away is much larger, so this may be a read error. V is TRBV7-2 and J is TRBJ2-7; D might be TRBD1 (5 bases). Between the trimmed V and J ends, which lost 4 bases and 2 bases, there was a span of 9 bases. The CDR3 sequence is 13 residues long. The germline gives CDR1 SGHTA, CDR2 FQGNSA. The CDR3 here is CASSSDTTYEQYF. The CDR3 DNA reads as TGTGCCAGCAGCTCGGACACCACCTACGAGCAGTACTTC.

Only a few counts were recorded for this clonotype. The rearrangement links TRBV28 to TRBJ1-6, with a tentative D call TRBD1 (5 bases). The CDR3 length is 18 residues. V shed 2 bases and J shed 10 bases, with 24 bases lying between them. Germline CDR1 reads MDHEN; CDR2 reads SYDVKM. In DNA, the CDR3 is TGTGCCAGCAGTTTACGGCCCCCAGGGCGGCTTATTGTGTCACCCCTCCACTTT. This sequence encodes CASSLRPPGRLIVSPLHF.

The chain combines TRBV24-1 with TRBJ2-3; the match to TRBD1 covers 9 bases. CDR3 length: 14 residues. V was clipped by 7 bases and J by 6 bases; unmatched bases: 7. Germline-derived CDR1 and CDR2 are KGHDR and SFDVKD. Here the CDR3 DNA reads TGTGCCACCAGCCGGGGGACAGGGACGGATACGCAGTATTTT. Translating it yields CATSRGTGTDTQYF.

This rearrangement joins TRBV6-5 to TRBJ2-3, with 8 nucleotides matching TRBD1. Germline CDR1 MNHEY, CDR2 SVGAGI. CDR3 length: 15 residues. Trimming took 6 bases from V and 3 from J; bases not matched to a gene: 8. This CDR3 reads CASRGSRGPTDTQYF. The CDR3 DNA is TGTGCCAGCAGGGGCTCCAGGGGGCCGACAGATACGCAGTATTTT.

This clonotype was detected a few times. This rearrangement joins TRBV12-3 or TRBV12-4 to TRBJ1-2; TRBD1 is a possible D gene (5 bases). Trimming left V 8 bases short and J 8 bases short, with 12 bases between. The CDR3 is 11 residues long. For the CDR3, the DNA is TGTGCCAGCTTCGGGACCGGAGGCTACACCTTC. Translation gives CASFGTGGYTF.

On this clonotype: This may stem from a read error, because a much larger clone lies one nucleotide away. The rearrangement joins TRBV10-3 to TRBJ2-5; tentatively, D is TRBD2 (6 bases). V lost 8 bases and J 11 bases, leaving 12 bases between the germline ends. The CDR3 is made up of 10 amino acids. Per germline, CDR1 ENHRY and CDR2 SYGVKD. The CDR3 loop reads CAIGGNGQYF. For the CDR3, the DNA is TGTGCCATCGGAGGGAACGGGCAGTACTTC.

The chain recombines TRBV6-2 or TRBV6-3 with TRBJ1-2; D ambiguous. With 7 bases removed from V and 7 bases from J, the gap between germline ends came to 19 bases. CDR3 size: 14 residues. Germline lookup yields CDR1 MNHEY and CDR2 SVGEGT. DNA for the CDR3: TGTGCCAGCACCGACTGGGGTATCGGTCGTGGCTACACCTTC. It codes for CASTDWGIGRGYTF.

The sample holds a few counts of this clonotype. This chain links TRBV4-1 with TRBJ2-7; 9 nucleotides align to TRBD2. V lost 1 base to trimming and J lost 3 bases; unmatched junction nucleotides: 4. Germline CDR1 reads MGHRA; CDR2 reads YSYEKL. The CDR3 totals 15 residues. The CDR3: CASSQVSSGGYEQYF. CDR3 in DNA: TGCGCCAGCAGCCAAGTCAGTAGCGGGGGCTACGAGCAGTACTTC.